Below are 10 T cell receptor beta chains sequenced from a single sample in a study of identical twins. TCRdb passed the 5' RACE reads through MiXCR, listing each CDR3 protein once. The sample lists 1.5 million or so distinct CDR3 sequences; about 30% were seen once. The material sequenced was cord blood. Every receptor here comes from a newborn girl in good health.

There are many counts of this clonotype. This chain uses TRBV29-1 with TRBJ2-1, with TRBD1 matching 11 bases. The CDR3 is 13 residues long. J was trimmed by 8 bases and V by 6 bases; bases with no gene match: 6. Germline CDR1 is SQVTM and CDR2 is ANQGSEA. CDR3 region: CSVGQGAIDEQFF. CDR3 sequence (DNA): TGCAGCGTCGGACAGGGGGCGATTGATGAGCAGTTCTTC.

The chain is built from TRBV20-1 and TRBJ2-3, with 12 nucleotides matching TRBD2. This CDR3 region has 12 residues. Germline V gene lookup returns CDR1 DFQATT and CDR2 SNEGSKA (reference sequence). With V trimmed by 5 bases and J by 6 bases, 0 bases remained unmatched. In DNA form, the CDR3 reads TGCAGTGCTGGGACTAGCGGGGATACGCAGTATTTT. Encoded protein: CSAGTSGDTQYF.

The chain carries TRBV27 and TRBJ2-1; 9 bases align to TRBD2. The CDR3 runs to 18 residues. V gave up 1 base and J gave up 0 bases; unmatched junction bases: 7. Germline V gene lookup returns CDR1 MNHEY and CDR2 SMNVEV (reference sequence). The CDR3 nucleotides are TGTGCCAGCAGTTTATTATCAGCGGGAGGTTCCTCCTACAATGAGCAGTTCTTC. Residues: CASSLLSAGGSSYNEQFF.

This clonotype was detected only a few times. The rearrangement links TRBV7-9 to TRBJ2-1; no clear D gene. CDR1 is SEHNR, CDR2 FQNEAQ, per germline (reference sequence). The CDR3 is 14 residues long. V was pared by 5 bases and J by 6 bases, with 14 bases between. The CDR3: CASSPLARANEQFF. The CDR3 DNA sequence: TGTGCCAGCAGCCCATTGGCTAGGGCCAATGAGCAGTTCTTC.

This clonotype has a count of ten or more. The CDR3 sequence is CASSVEAGNKRAEQYF. DNA of the CDR3: TGTGCCAGCAGCGTAGAAGCGGGGAACAAGCGAGCCGAGCAGTACTTC. This chain links TRBV9 with TRBJ2-7; 7 bases are shared with TRBD2. This CDR3 comprises 16 residues. V lost 0 bases, J lost 6 bases, and 12 bases stayed unmatched. Germline lookup yields CDR1 SGDLS and CDR2 YYNGEE.

This clonotype was counted a few times. The CDR3 loop reads CASSQRGTSVPDTQYF. CDR3 nucleotides: TGCGCCAGCAGCCAAAGGGGGACTAGCGTTCCAGATACGCAGTATTTT. V and J are TRBV4-1 and TRBJ2-3; 10 nucleotides align to TRBD2. The CDR3 is 16 residues long. With 2 bases clipped from V and 4 bases from J, the junction kept 6 bases outside the gene matches. The germline V gene has CDR1 MGHRA and CDR2 YSYEKL.

This chain connects TRBV5-1 to TRBJ2-1; D unclear. The germline V gene has CDR1 SGHRS and CDR2 YFSETQ. V shed 0 bases and J shed 0 bases, with 7 bases lying between them. The CDR3 is 15 residues long. The CDR3 nucleotides are TGCGCCAGCAGCTTGGACAGCCTCTCCTACAATGAGCAGTTCTTC. This gives the protein CASSLDSLSYNEQFF.

On this clonotype: One end of the junction fails to match germline, which may point to a read error. CDR3 DNA sequence: TGTGCCAGCAGCCCCGGCTCTAACTGTGGCTACACCTTC. The encoded protein is CASSPGSNCGYTF. The chain couples TRBV7-9 to TRBJ1-2; D ambiguous. The CDR3 contains 13 residues. Germline V CDR1 and CDR2: SEHNR, FQNEAQ (reference sequence).

The chain is built from TRBV15 and TRBJ1-2; weak D call: TRBD1 (6 bases). CDR1 is LNHNV and CDR2 is YYDKDF in the germline V gene (reference sequence). CDR3 size: 12 residues. The germline V and J ends were trimmed by 3 bases and 8 bases, with 10 bases remaining between them. As DNA, the CDR3 is TGTGCCACCAGCAGTACCAGGGGCGGCTACACCTTC. Amino acids: CATSSTRGGYTF.

J is TRBJ1-6 and V is TRBV20-1, with D uncertain. Germline loops: CDR1 DFQATT, CDR2 SNEGSKA (reference sequence). V lost 6 bases to trimming and J lost 7 bases, with 13 bases between them. CDR3 length equals 13 residues. CDR3 amino acids: CSARTATNSPLHF. In nucleotides, the CDR3 is TGCAGTGCCCGGACCGCTACAAATTCACCCCTCCACTTT.